This T cell receptor beta chain was identified during a study of early T cells in non-severe SARS-CoV-2 infection. Across the whole study: Unsorted whole-blood RNA was sequenced in bulk, leaving chains unpaired. Whole-study results and caveats: VDJdb matching favored anti-spike CD8 responses, missing private and CD4 specificities.

Note on this clonotype: The antigen is unknown.

Unique molecular identifiers were added to individual cDNA molecules. TCRdb itself ran the 5' RACE reads through MiXCR, one entry per CDR3 protein. The sample includes over 75,000 distinct CDR3 sequences, under 15% seen only once; the top ten take less than 6%. The CDR3 runs to 14 residues. Germline V lookup: CDR1 MNHEY, CDR2 SMNVEV (reference sequence). V lost 5 bases, J lost 9 bases, and 17 bases lay in between. V is TRBV27 and J is TRBJ2-1; the D is unclear. The sample consisted of whole blood. The receptor was isolated from an adult who was a healthcare worker with PCR-confirmed SARS-CoV-2 infection or an uninfected control (not recorded which). The CDR3 DNA sequence: TGTGCCAGCAGTCTCGGAGACAATCGGATTGAGCAGTTCTTC. Its protein is CASSLGDNRIEQFF.